A single sample gave rise to the 30 T cell receptor beta chains below, sequenced in a study of blood T cell repertoires in COVID-19. Produced via immunoSEQ multiplex PCR; TCRdb's table is partial and in-frame only. The sample records over 150,000 clones, 75% to 85% being singletons. The sequenced sample was peripheral blood. These receptors all stem from a human donor in a cohort sampled during active COVID-19.

V is TRBV10-3 and J is TRBJ2-7; TRBD2 might be the D (5 bases). The ends were cut back, 8 bases at V and 5 bases at J, with 13 bases in the middle. Germline assignment: CDR1 ENHRY and CDR2 SYGVKD. CDR3 length: 12 residues. The CDR3 sequence is CAIGWRANEQYF. CDR3 nucleotides: TGTGCCATCGGGTGGCGGGCGAACGAGCAGTACTTC.

This clone appeared a single time. The chain combines TRBV6-5 with TRBJ1-4, with a possible D match to TRBD1 (5 bases). Germline assignment: CDR1 MNHEY and CDR2 SVGAGI. V was clipped by 6 bases and J by 8 bases, with 16 bases between them. The CDR3 covers 14 residues. CDR3 residues: CASRPVGGNEKLFF. The CDR3 nucleotides are TGTGCCAGCAGACCGGTGGGGGGTAACGAAAAACTGTTTTTT.

The chain combines TRBV4-1 with TRBJ2-3; D may be TRBD2 (6 bases). V was cut by 3 bases and J by 2 bases, with 12 bases left in between. The CDR3 spans 15 residues. Germline values: CDR1 MGHRA, CDR2 YSYEKL. The CDR3 loop is CASSHVADYTDTQYF. The CDR3 DNA reads TGCGCCAGCAGCCATGTAGCGGACTACACAGATACGCAGTATTTT.

This clone was observed once. The chain recombines TRBV5-8 with TRBJ2-3; no firm D call. CDR1 is SGHTS, CDR2 YDEGEE, per germline. Trimming shortened V by 3 bases and J by 4 bases, and 6 bases separated the two germline ends. The CDR3 has 12 residues. CDR3 region: CASSSRSDTQYF. CDR3 DNA sequence: TGTGCCAGCAGCTCGAGATCAGATACGCAGTATTTT.

The J gene is TRBJ2-5, the V gene TRBV5-4; D is undetermined. The CDR3 consists of 14 residues. CDR1 is SGHNT, CDR2 YYREEE, per germline (reference sequence). V was cut by 0 bases and J by 1 base, with 7 bases left in between. The CDR3 sequence: CASSLGAVQETQYF. CDR3 coding DNA: TGTGCCAGCAGCTTGGGGGCAGTCCAAGAGACCCAGTACTTC.

The chain employs TRBV6-5 and TRBJ1-1; D is uncertain. The CDR3 length is 16 residues. Trimming removed 0 bases at V and 0 bases at J, with 11 bases between. Germline loops: CDR1 MNHEY, CDR2 SVGAGI. The CDR3 loop is CASSYSTLGMNTEAFF. The CDR3 DNA follows: TGTGCCAGCAGTTACTCGACCCTAGGAATGAACACTGAAGCTTTCTTT.

V is TRBV27 and J is TRBJ2-5, with TRBD2 matching 9 bases. This CDR3 is built from 16 residues. Germline V gene data show CDR1 as MNHEY and CDR2 as SMNVEV (reference sequence). The V gene end was trimmed by 2 bases and the J gene end by 1 base; junction bases not matched to a gene: 5. The CDR3 is CASSLGVSGGQETQYF. CDR3 DNA: TGTGCCAGCAGTTTAGGCGTTAGCGGGGGCCAAGAGACCCAGTACTTC.

The V and J genes are TRBV2 and TRBJ1-2, with a tentative D call TRBD1 (5 bases). This CDR3 contains 13 residues. Trimming took off 5 bases at V and 4 bases at J, with 11 bases between the two ends. Germline CDR1 is SNHLY and CDR2 is FYNNEI. The CDR3 DNA follows: TGTGCCAGCAGTCTGGGGCCTGTCTATGGCTACACCTTC. Translation: CASSLGPVYGYTF.

This sequence joins TRBV27 and TRBJ2-5; D is perhaps TRBD2 (5 bases). V dropped 3 bases and J dropped 5 bases, with 10 bases sitting between them. Per germline, CDR1 MNHEY and CDR2 SMNVEV (reference sequence). The CDR3 extends over 13 amino acids. The CDR3 nucleotides read TGTGCCAGCAGTTTGGGGAGTCGGGAGACCCAGTACTTC. Translating it yields CASSLGSRETQYF.

The CDR3 bases are TGTGCCAGCAGCCCGGACAGGAGATCAGAGACCCAGTACTTC. Translating gives CASSPDRRSETQYF. The chain combines TRBV7-2 with TRBJ2-5; 7 bases fit TRBD1. Unmatched junction bases numbered 7, after V lost 5 bases and J lost 4 bases. The CDR3 is 14 residues long. Germline CDR1 and CDR2: SGHTA and FQGNSA.

The CDR3 is CASSQEWSSGNTGELFF. The CDR3 coding sequence is TGCGCCAGCAGCCAAGAGTGGTCTAGCGGAAACACCGGGGAGCTGTTTTTT. The chain uses TRBV4-1 and TRBJ2-2, with 7 positions matching TRBD2. Germline V gene data show CDR1 as MGHRA and CDR2 as YSYEKL. Losses at the gene ends were 0 bases for V and 2 bases for J; bases not matched to a gene: 6. CDR3 length equals 17 residues.

Remarks on this clone: Other DNA sequences of this sample code for an identical CDR3. The rearrangement uses TRBV4-2 and TRBJ1-2, with D tentatively TRBD1 (6 bases). The ends were cut back, 0 bases at V and 4 bases at J, with 12 bases in the middle. This CDR3 is 15 amino acids long. In germline, CDR1 is LGHNA, CDR2 YNFKEQ. Here the CDR3 DNA reads TGTGCCAGCAGCCAAGACACCACAGGGCGCTATGGCTACACCTTC. Translated, it gives CASSQDTTGRYGYTF.

In its sample, this clone was seen a few times. The chain links TRBV6-5 to TRBJ2-7, with D tentatively TRBD1 (6 bases). The CDR3 is 15 residues long. The V gene lost 7 bases and the J gene lost 0 bases, with 16 bases spanning the gap. Looked up from germline, CDR1 is MNHEY and CDR2 is SVGAGI. The CDR3 bases are TGTGCCAGCAACCCCGGGACATGGGGCTCCTACGAGCAGTACTTC. Amino acids: CASNPGTWGSYEQYF.

The CDR3 nucleotides are TGTGCCAGCAGTTTAGGCAGGTTCAACACTGAAGCTTTCTTT. It codes for CASSLGRFNTEAFF. The chain recombines TRBV28 with TRBJ1-1; D uncertain. Germline V gives CDR1 MDHEN, CDR2 SYDVKM. V lost 2 bases to trimming and J lost 2 bases, with 9 bases between them. This CDR3 spans 14 amino acids.

The chain is built from TRBV5-1 and TRBJ2-2; D might be TRBD2 (5 bases). In germline, CDR1 is SGHRS, CDR2 YFSETQ. The CDR3 is 14 residues long. Between the trimmed V and J ends, which lost 2 bases and 3 bases, there was a span of 8 bases. CDR3 sequence (DNA): TGCGCCAGCAGCTTCTACGGGGACACCGGGGAGCTGTTTTTT. As protein: CASSFYGDTGELFF.

The chain combines TRBV5-5 with TRBJ2-3, with 8 bases aligning to TRBD1. This CDR3 region has 14 residues. Looked up from germline, CDR1 is SGHKS and CDR2 is YYEKEE (reference sequence). V shed 4 bases, J shed 3 bases, and the junction held 4 bases outside the gene matches. CDR3 sequence reads: CASSTWTGTDTQYF. CDR3 nucleotide sequence: TGTGCCAGCAGCACCTGGACAGGGACAGATACGCAGTATTTT. The full variable domain, rest sourced from reference TRBV5-5 and TRBJ2-3, is DAGVTQSPTHLIKTRGQQVTLRCSPISGHKSVSWYQQVLGQGPQFIFQYYEKEERGRGNFPDRFSARQFPNYSSELNVNALLLGDSALYLCASSTWTGTDTQYFGPGTRLTVL.

V gene TRBV6-6 combines with J gene TRBJ1-3; D not resolved. Trimming took off 2 bases at V and 0 bases at J, with 8 bases between the two ends. The CDR3 spans 15 residues. CDR1 is MNHNY and CDR2 is SVGAGI in the germline V gene (reference sequence). CDR3 nucleotide sequence: TGTGCCAGCAGTTACGAGGGTATCTCTGGAAACACCATATATTTT. Residues: CASSYEGISGNTIYF.

The chain carries TRBV10-1 and TRBJ2-7, with a possible D match to TRBD1 (6 bases). The CDR3 length is 14 residues. V was clipped by 6 bases and J by 1 base, with 13 bases between them. The germline CDR1 and CDR2 sequences are WNHNN and SYGVQD (reference sequence). CDR3 residues: CASRRQACSYEQYF. CDR3 DNA: TGCGCCAGCAGAAGACAGGCATGTTCCTACGAGCAGTACTTC.

V gene TRBV3-1 (or the pseudogene TRBV3-2) combines with J gene TRBJ2-7; D might be TRBD2 (6 bases). Germline V gives CDR1 LGHDT, CDR2 YNNKEL (reference sequence). V lost 4 bases to trimming and J lost 4 bases, with 26 bases between them. This CDR3 has 18 amino acids. As DNA, the CDR3 is TGTGCCAGCAGCCGTCGGGGGACCGCCCTCAACCTCGATTACGAGCAGTACTTC. Translation: CASSRRGTALNLDYEQYF.

The sample holds a few counts of this clone. J is TRBJ2-2 and V is TRBV11-2, with TRBD2 matching 7 bases. CDR3 length: 17 residues. Germline V gene lookup returns CDR1 SGHAT and CDR2 FQNNGV. With V trimmed by 4 bases and J by 4 bases, 12 bases remained unmatched. The CDR3 DNA is TGTGCCAGCAGCTCTCAGGGCGGGAGAGCCCGCACCGGGGAGCTGTTTTTT. Amino acids: CASSSQGGRARTGELFF. The full variable domain, rest sourced from reference TRBV11-2 and TRBJ2-2, is EAGVAQSPRYKIIEKRQSVAFWCNPISGHATLYWYQQILGQGPKLLIQFQNNGVVDDSQLPKDRFSAERLKGVDSTLKIQPAKLEDSAVYLCASSSQGGRARTGELFFGEGSRLTVL.

The table lists this clone with many counts. J is TRBJ2-7 and V is TRBV10-2; 10 bases match TRBD2. The V gene end was trimmed by 4 bases and the J gene end by 2 bases; junction bases not matched to a gene: 14. In germline, CDR1 is WSHSY, CDR2 SAAADI. CDR3 length: 18 amino acids. The chain's CDR3 is CASSVLTIGLAVPYEQYF. In DNA form, the CDR3 reads TGCGCCAGCAGTGTACTCACCATAGGACTAGCGGTTCCCTACGAGCAGTACTTC.

This clone was counted a few times. The chain is built from TRBV19 and TRBJ1-1, with a possible D match to TRBD1 (6 bases). The CDR3 contains 15 residues. CDR1 and CDR2 (germline): LNHDA, SQIVND (reference sequence). V was clipped by 3 bases and J by 5 bases, with 16 bases between them. In DNA, the CDR3 is TGTGCCAGTAGTATGCAGGGGCGAGGATTAACTGAAGCTTTCTTT. Translating gives CASSMQGRGLTEAFF.

This chain joins TRBV18 and TRBJ2-5, with D possibly TRBD1 on 5 matching bases. Trimming shortened V by 5 bases and J by 1 base, and 14 bases separated the two germline ends. Germline assignment: CDR1 KGHSH and CDR2 LQKENI. The CDR3 spans 15 residues. CDR3 sequence (DNA): TGTGCCAGCTCAAGCCGGCAGGGCTTCCAAGAGACCCAGTACTTC. This encodes CASSSRQGFQETQYF.

The chain joins TRBV11-2 to TRBJ2-3, with 8 bases that match TRBD2. V gave up 5 bases and J gave up 2 bases; unmatched junction bases: 6. Looked up from germline, CDR1 is SGHAT and CDR2 is FQNNGV. There are 15 residues in the CDR3. The CDR3 here is CASSNLAGYTDTQYF. CDR3 sequence (DNA): TGTGCCAGCAGCAACCTAGCGGGCTACACAGATACGCAGTATTTT.

This clone was seen only a few times. The chain is built from TRBV5-5 and TRBJ1-2; D unclear. The CDR3 is made up of 14 amino acids. CDR1 is SGHKS and CDR2 is YYEKEE in the germline V gene (reference sequence). Trimming shortened V by 2 bases and J by 3 bases, and 11 bases separated the two germline ends. The CDR3 is CASSFFPDYYGYTF. As DNA, the CDR3 is TGTGCCAGCAGCTTTTTCCCGGACTACTATGGCTACACCTTC.

V is TRBV7-2 and J is TRBJ2-1, with TRBD1 matching over 7 bases. The CDR3 runs to 16 residues. Germline trimming cut 2 bases from V and 2 bases from J; bases unmatched to any gene: 6. Germline CDR1 SGHTA, CDR2 FQGNSA. CDR3 bases: TGTGCCAGCAGCTTATTTTACGACAGGGCCTACAATGAGCAGTTCTTC. Encoded protein: CASSLFYDRAYNEQFF.

The chain joins TRBV10-1 to TRBJ2-3, with 13 bases aligning to TRBD2. The trim removed 10 bases at V and 5 bases at J, leaving 6 bases unmatched. Germline CDR1 reads WNHNN; CDR2 reads SYGVQD (reference sequence). This CDR3 has 14 residues. The CDR3 loop reads CATGLAGAVDTQYF. The CDR3 nucleotides read TGCGCCACCGGACTAGCGGGAGCGGTAGATACGCAGTATTTT.

This rearrangement joins TRBV19 to TRBJ2-7, with a weak D call TRBD2 (6 bases). The CDR3 is made up of 15 amino acids. The germline gives CDR1 LNHDA, CDR2 SQIVND (reference sequence). Between the trimmed V and J ends, which lost 3 bases and 6 bases, there was a span of 18 bases. The CDR3 bases are TGTGCCAGTAGTATGTATGGCTCCGGGAGAGCCGAGCAGTACTTC. It translates to CASSMYGSGRAEQYF.

The V call is TRBV18, the J call TRBJ2-1, with TRBD2 matching over 11 bases. Looked up from germline, CDR1 is KGHSH and CDR2 is LQKENI. This CDR3 has 16 amino acids. V gave up 4 bases and J gave up 4 bases; unmatched junction bases: 6. The CDR3 nucleotides read TGTGCCAGCTCACGCTTACTAGCGGGAGCTTACAATGAGCAGTTCTTC. It is translated as CASSRLLAGAYNEQFF.

The CDR3 is CAIRGGTSGDTQYF. In DNA, the CDR3 is TGTGCCATCAGGGGGGGGACTAGCGGAGATACGCAGTATTTT. The chain links TRBV10-3 to TRBJ2-3; 11 bases agree with TRBD2. Looked up from germline, CDR1 is ENHRY and CDR2 is SYGVKD. V lost 6 bases to trimming and J lost 5 bases; unmatched junction nucleotides: 4. The CDR3 consists of 14 residues.